This TCR beta chain was sequenced during a study of beta chain features in type 1 diabetes. Sequencing targeted expressed TCRB transcripts, as all isolated RNA had been reverse transcribed. Measured with immunoSEQ multiplex PCR; TCRdb has only the in-frame clones, and not every one. The data contain hundreds of thousands of clones, approximately 12% of them singletons. In its sample, this clone was seen a few times. No antigen is known for it. Germline V gene lookup returns CDR1 GTSNPN and CDR2 SVGIG (reference sequence). V gave up 1 base and J gave up 4 bases, with 20 bases separating them. This CDR3 has 16 amino acids. The study's findings and limits: In comparison with healthy donors, patients had naive, central memory and Treg TCRB repertoires that appeared more similar.

This chain uses TRBV30 with TRBJ2-7; a possible D gene is TRBD2 (5 bases). The specimen was naive CD4+ T cells from blood. The TCR was taken from a man aged 18 to 29 in good health. CDR3 sequence reads: CAWSGLRRGLTYEQYF. The CDR3 nucleotides read TGTGCCTGGAGTGGCCTGAGACGGGGTCTAACATACGAGCAGTACTTC.